This T cell receptor (beta chain) was sequenced during a study of T cell changes during pregnancy in multiple sclerosis. The data were produced by immunoSEQ multiplex PCR, yet TCRdb's version contains in-frame clones alone and is incomplete. The table records about 24,000 clones, 90% of them present only once. Trimming pared 10 bases from V and 7 bases from J, leaving 18 bases between. The germline V gene has CDR1 SGHKS and CDR2 YYEKEE (reference sequence). The CDR3 covers 13 residues. This TCR was recovered from a female donor in good health, enrolled as a control in a pregnancy study. The V and J genes are TRBV5-5 and TRBJ1-5, with a weak D call TRBD1 (6 bases). The starting material was CD8+ T cells from peripheral blood mononuclear cells, obtained in the third trimester of pregnancy. The CDR3 sequence: CAFAGQKRQPQHF. The CDR3 nucleotides read TGTGCCTTCGCAGGACAGAAGAGGCAGCCCCAGCATTTT.